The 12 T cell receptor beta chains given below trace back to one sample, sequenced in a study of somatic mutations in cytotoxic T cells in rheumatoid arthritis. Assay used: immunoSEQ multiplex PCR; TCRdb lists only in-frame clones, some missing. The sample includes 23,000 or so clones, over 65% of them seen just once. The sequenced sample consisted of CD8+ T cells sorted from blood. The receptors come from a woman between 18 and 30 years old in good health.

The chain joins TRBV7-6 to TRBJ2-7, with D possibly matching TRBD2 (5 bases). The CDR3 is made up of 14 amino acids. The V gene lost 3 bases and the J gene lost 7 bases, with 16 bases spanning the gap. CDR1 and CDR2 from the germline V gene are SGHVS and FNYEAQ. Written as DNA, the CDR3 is TGTGCCAGCAGCTTGGAGGTTTCAGCTCGAGAGCAGTACTTC. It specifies CASSLEVSAREQYF.

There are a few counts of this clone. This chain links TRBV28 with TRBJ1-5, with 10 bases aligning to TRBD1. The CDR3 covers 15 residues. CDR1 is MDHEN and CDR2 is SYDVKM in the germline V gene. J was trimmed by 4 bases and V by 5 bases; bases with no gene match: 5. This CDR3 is CASSGDRGWNQPQHF. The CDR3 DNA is TGTGCCAGCAGTGGGGACAGGGGTTGGAATCAGCCCCAGCATTTT.

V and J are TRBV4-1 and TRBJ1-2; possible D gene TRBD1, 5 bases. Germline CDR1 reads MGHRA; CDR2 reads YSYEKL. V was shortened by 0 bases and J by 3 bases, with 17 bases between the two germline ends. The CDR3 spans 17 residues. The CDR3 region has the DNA TGCGCCAGCAGCCAAGATCGGTTACAGCTAGGGGACTATGGCTACACCTTC. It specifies CASSQDRLQLGDYGYTF.

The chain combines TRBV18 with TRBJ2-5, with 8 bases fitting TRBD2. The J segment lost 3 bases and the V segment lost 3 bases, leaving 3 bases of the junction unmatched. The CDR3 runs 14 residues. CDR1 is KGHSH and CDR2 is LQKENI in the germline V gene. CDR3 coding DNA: TGTGCCAGCTCACCGCCGACTAGCGAAGAGACCCAGTACTTC. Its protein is CASSPPTSEETQYF.

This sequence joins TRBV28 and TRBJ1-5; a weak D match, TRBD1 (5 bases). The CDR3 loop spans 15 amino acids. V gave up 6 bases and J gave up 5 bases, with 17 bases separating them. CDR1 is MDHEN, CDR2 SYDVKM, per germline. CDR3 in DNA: TGTGCCAGCAGCCCTGGGGGAAAGATGGATCAGCCCCAGCATTTT. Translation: CASSPGGKMDQPQHF.

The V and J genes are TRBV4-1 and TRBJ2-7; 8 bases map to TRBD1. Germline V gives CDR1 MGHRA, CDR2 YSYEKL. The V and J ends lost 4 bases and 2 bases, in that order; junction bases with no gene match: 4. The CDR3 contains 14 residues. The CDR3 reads CASSRDRGPYEQYF. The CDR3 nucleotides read TGCGCCAGCAGCCGAGACAGGGGCCCCTACGAGCAGTACTTC.

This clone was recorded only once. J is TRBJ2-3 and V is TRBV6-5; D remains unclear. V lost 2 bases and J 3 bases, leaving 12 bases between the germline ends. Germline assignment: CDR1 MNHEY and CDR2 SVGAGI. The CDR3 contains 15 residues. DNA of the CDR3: TGTGCCAGCAGTTACCGTGCGACTGGAACAGATACGCAGTATTTT. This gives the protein CASSYRATGTDTQYF.

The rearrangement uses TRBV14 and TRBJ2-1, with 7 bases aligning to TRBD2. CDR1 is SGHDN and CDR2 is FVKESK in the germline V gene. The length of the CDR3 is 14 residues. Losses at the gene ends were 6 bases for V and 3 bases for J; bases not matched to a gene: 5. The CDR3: CASSFGGYYNEQFF. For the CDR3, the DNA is TGTGCCAGCAGTTTCGGGGGGTACTACAATGAGCAGTTCTTC.

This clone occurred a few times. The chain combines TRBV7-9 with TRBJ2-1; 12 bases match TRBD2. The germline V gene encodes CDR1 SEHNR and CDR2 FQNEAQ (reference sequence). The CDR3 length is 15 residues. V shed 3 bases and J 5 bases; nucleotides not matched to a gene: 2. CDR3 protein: CASSFLAGGHNEQFF. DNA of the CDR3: TGTGCCAGCAGCTTCCTAGCGGGGGGGCACAATGAGCAGTTCTTC.

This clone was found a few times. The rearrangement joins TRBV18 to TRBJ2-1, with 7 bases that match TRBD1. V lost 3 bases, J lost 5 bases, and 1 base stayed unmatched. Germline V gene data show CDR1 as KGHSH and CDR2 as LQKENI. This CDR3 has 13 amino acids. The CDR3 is CASSPDRHNEQFF. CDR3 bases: TGTGCCAGCTCACCGGACAGGCACAATGAGCAGTTCTTC.

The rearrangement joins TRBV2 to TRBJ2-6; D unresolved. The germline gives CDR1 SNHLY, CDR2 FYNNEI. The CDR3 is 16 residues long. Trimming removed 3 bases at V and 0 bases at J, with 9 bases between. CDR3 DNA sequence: TGTGCCAGCAGTGAGAACGAGCTCTCTGGGGCCAACGTCCTGACTTTC. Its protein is CASSENELSGANVLTF.

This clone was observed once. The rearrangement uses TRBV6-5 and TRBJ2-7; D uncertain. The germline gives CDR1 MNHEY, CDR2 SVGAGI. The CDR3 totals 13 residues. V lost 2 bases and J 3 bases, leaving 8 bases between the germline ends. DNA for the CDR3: TGTGCCAGCAGTTACGGTCACGGCTACGAGCAGTACGTC. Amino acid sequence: CASSYGHGYEQYV.